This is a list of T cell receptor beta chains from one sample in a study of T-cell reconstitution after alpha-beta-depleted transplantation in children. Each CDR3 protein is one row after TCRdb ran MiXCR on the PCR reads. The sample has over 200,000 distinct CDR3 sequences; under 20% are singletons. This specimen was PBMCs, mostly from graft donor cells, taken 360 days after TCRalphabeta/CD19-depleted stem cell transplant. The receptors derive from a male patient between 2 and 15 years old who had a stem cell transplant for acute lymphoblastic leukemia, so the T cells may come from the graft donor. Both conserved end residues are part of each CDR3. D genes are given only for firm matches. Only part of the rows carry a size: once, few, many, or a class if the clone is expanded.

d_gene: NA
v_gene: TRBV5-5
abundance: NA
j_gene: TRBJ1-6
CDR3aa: CASSRREGTASNSPLHF
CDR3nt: TGTGCCAGCAGCCGGCGAGAAGGGACGGCTTCTAATTCACCCCTCCACTTT

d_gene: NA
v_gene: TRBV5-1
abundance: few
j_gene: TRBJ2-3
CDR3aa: CASSLGESTDTQYF
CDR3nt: TGCGCCAGCAGCTTGGGGGAGAGCACAGATACGCAGTATTTT

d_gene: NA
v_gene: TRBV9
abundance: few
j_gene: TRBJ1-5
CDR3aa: CASSDGVGQPQHF
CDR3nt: TGTGCCAGCAGCGACGGGGTGGGGCAGCCCCAGCATTTT

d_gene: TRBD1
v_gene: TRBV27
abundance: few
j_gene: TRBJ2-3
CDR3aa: CASSLGTGVLDTQYF
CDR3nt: TGTGCCAGCAGTTTAGGGACAGGGGTTCTGGATACGCAGTATTTT

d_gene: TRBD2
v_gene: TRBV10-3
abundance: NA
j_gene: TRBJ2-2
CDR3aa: CAIKGSGAGELFF
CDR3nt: TGTGCCATCAAGGGTAGCGGGGCCGGGGAGCTGTTTTTT

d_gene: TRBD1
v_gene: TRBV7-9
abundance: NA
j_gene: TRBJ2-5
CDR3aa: CASSLVGQLETQYF
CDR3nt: TGTGCCAGCAGCTTAGTGGGACAGTTAGAGACCCAGTACTTC

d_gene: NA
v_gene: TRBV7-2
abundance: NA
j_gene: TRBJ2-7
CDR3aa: CASSLLDQVSYEQYF
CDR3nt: TGTGCCAGCAGCCTCCTAGACCAAGTCTCCTACGAGCAGTACTTC

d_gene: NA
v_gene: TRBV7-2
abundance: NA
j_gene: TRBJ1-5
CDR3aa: CASSLVADSYSNQPQHF
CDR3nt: TGTGCCAGCAGCTTAGTGGCCGACAGCTATAGCAATCAGCCCCAGCATTTT

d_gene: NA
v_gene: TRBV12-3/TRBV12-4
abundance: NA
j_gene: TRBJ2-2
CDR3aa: CASSLSGGTGELFF
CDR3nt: TGTGCCAGCAGTTTAAGTGGAGGGACCGGGGAGCTGTTTTTT

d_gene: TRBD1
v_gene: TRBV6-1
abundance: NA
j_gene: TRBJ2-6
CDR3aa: CASGTGRAGANVLTF
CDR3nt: TGTGCCAGCGGGACAGGGAGAGCTGGGGCCAACGTCCTGACTTTC

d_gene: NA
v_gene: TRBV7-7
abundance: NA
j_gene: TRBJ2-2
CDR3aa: CASRDGIGGGELFF
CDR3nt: TGTGCCAGCAGGGACGGGATAGGTGGCGGGGAGCTGTTTTTT

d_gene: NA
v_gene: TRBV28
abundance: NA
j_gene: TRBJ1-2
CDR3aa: CASIPKEGSYGYTF
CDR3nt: TGTGCCAGCATCCCTAAAGAGGGATCTTATGGCTACACCTTC

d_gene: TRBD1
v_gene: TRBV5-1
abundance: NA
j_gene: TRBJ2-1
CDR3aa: CASSNRDRANEQFF
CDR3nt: TGCGCCAGCAGCAACCGGGACAGGGCGAATGAGCAGTTCTTC

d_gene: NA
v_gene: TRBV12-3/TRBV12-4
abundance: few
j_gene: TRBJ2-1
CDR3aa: CATGVRYNEQFF
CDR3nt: TGTGCCACAGGGGTACGCTACAATGAGCAGTTCTTC

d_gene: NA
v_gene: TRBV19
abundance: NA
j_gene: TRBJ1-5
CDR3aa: CASSRGGHLPNQPQHF
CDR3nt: TGTGCCAGTAGTAGGGGAGGACACTTGCCCAATCAGCCCCAGCATTTT

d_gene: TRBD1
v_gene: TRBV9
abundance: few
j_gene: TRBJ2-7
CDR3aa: CASSEGTGRGNEQYF
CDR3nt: TGTGCCAGCAGCGAGGGGACAGGACGGGGCAACGAGCAGTACTTC

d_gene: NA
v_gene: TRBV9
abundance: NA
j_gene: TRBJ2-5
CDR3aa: CASSPQGSGPQRVTQYF
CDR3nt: TGTGCCAGCAGCCCCCAGGGATCGGGGCCCCAGCGAGTGACCCAGTACTTC

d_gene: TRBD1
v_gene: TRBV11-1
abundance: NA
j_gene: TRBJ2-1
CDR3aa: CASSLARTGRGSYNEQFF
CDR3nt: TGTGCCAGCAGCTTAGCGAGGACAGGAAGGGGCTCCTACAATGAGCAGTTCTTC

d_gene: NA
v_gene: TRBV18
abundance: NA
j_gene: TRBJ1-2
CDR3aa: CASSPNQGGDYGYTF
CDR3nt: TGTGCCAGCTCACCAAACCAGGGAGGAGACTATGGCTACACCTTC

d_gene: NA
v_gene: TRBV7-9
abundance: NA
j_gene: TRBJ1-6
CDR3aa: CATSGENSPLHF
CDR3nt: TGTGCCACTAGCGGGGAAAATTCACCCCTCCACTTT

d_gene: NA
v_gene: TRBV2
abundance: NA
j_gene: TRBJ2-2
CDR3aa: CASRVGATGELFF
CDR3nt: TGTGCCAGCAGGGTGGGGGCTACCGGGGAGCTGTTTTTT

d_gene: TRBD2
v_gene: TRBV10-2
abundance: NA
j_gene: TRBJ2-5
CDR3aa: CASSEGTRQETQYF
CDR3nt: TGCGCCAGCAGTGAGGGGACTAGACAAGAGACCCAGTACTTC

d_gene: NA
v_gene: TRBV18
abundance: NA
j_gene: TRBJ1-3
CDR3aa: CASSPIQGLSSGNTIYF
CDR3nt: TGTGCCAGCTCCCCAATACAGGGACTCAGCTCTGGAAACACCATATATTTT

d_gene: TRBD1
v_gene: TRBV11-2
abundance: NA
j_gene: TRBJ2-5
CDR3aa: CASSLRRDRRETQYF
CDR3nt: TGTGCCAGCAGCTTACGAAGGGACAGGCGGGAGACCCAGTACTTC

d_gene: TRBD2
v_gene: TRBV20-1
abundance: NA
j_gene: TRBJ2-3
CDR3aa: CSARGGPGTDTQYF
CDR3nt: TGCAGTGCCCGCGGGGGGCCTGGCACAGATACGCAGTATTTT

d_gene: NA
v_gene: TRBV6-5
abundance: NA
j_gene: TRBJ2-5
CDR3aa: CASSYESSGLQETQYF
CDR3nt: TGTGCCAGCAGTTACGAGAGTTCCGGACTTCAAGAGACCCAGTACTTC

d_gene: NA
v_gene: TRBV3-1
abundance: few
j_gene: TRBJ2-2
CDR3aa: CASSQVGPNTGELFF
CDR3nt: TGTGCCAGCAGCCAAGTTGGCCCAAACACCGGGGAGCTGTTTTTT

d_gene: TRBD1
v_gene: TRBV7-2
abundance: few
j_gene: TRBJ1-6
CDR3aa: CASSLGGGRGNSPLHF
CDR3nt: TGTGCCAGCAGCTTAGGTGGGGGCAGGGGGAATTCACCCCTCCACTTT

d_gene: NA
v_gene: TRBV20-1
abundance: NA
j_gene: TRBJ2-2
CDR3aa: CSAKRNTGELFF
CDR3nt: TGCAGTGCTAAGAGGAACACCGGGGAGCTGTTTTTT

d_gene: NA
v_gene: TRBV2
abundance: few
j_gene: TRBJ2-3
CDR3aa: CASSESGEYEDTQYF
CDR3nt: TGTGCCAGCAGTGAGTCTGGGGAGTATGAAGATACGCAGTATTTT

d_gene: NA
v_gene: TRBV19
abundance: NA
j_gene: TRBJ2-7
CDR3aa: CASSIRATYEQYF
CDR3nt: TGTGCCAGTAGTATCCGCGCCACCTACGAGCAGTACTTC

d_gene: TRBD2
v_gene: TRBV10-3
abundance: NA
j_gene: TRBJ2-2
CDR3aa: CAISGLAGNTGERFF
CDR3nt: TGTGCCATCAGCGGACTAGCGGGTAACACCGGGGAGCGGTTTTTT

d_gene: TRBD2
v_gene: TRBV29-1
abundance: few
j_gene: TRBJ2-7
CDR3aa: CSVTPSGRSYEQYF
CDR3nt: TGCAGCGTGACACCTAGCGGGAGATCCTACGAGCAGTACTTC

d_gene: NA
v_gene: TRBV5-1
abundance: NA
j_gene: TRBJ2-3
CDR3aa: CASSPGTSGATDTQYF
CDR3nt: TGCGCCAGCAGCCCGGGGACGTCGGGAGCCACAGATACGCAGTATTTT

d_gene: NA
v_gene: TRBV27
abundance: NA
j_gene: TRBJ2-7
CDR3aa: CASSLSGSNEQYF
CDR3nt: TGTGCCAGCAGTTTGTCAGGGAGCAACGAGCAGTACTTC

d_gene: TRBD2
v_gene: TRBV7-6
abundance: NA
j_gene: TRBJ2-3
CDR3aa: CASSLPRGGVTDTQYF
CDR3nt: TGTGCCAGCAGCCTGCCTCGCGGGGGGGTCACAGATACGCAGTATTTT

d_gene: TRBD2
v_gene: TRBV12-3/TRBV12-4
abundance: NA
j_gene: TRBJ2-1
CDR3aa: CASSPGASGQQNNEQFF
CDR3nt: TGTGCCAGCAGTCCAGGCGCTAGCGGGCAGCAGAACAATGAGCAGTTCTTC

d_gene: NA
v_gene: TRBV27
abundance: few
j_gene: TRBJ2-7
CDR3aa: CASSLSGPRSSYEQYF
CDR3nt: TGTGCCAGCAGTTTATCGGGACCCCGGAGCTCCTACGAGCAGTACTTC

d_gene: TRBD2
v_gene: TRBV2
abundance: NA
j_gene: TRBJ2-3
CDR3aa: CASRALAGGSDTQYF
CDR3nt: TGTGCCAGCAGGGCGCTAGCGGGGGGATCGGATACGCAGTATTTT

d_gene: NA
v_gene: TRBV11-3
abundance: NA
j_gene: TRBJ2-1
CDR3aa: CASSLTTAVGPYNEQFF
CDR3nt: TGTGCCAGCAGCCTAACGACGGCGGTGGGGCCCTACAATGAGCAGTTCTTC

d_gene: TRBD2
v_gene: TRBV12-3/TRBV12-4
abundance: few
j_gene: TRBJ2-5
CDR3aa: CASSHRTSGLQETQYF
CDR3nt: TGTGCCAGCAGCCATAGGACTAGCGGGTTACAAGAGACCCAGTACTTC

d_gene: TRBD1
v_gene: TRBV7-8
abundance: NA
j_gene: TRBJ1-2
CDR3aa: CASSLLPGGQKVSYGYTF
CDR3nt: TGTGCCAGCAGCTTATTACCGGGGGGACAGAAGGTTTCCTATGGCTACACCTTC

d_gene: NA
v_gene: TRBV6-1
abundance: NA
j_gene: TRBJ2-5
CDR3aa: CASRSLAPQETQYF
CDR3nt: TGTGCCAGCAGAAGCCTAGCGCCCCAAGAGACCCAGTACTTC

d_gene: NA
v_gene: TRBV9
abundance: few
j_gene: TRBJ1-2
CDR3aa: CASTPSSGNYGYTF
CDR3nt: TGTGCCAGCACCCCTAGCAGTGGGAACTATGGCTACACCTTC

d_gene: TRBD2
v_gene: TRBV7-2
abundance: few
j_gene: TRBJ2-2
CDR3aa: CASSFWTSENTGELFF
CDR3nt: TGTGCCAGCAGCTTCTGGACTAGCGAAAACACCGGGGAGCTGTTTTTT

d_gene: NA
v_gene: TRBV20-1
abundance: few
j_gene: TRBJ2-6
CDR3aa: CSAREANAGANVLTF
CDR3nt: TGCAGTGCTAGAGAAGCGAATGCTGGGGCCAACGTCCTGACTTTC

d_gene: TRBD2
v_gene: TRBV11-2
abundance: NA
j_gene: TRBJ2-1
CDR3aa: CASSLGSSGHHNEQFF
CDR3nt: TGTGCCAGCAGCTTAGGGTCTAGCGGCCATCACAATGAGCAGTTCTTC

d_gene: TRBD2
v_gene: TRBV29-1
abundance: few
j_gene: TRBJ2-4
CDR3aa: CSVTGTSGTQNIQYF
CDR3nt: TGCAGCGTAACCGGGACTAGCGGAACCCAAAACATTCAGTACTTC

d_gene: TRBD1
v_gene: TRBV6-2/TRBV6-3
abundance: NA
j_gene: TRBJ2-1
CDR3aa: CASSHTGTGNMGEQFF
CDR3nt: TGTGCCAGCAGCCATACCGGGACAGGGAATATGGGTGAGCAGTTCTTC

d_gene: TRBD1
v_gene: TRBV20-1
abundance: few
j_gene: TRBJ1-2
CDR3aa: CSARDQDRGSYGYTF
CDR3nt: TGCAGTGCTAGAGATCAAGACAGGGGTTCCTATGGCTACACCTTC

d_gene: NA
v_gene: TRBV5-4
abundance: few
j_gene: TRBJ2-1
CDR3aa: CASTPWTTNNEQFF
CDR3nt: TGTGCCAGCACCCCTTGGACGACCAACAATGAGCAGTTCTTC

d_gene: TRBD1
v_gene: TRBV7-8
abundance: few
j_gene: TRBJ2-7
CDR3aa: CASSPSTGVEQYF
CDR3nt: TGTGCCAGCAGCCCATCGACAGGGGTTGAGCAGTACTTC

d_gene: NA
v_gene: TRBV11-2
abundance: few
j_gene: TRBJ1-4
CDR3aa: CASREIATNEKLFF
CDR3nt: TGTGCCAGCAGAGAAATTGCAACTAATGAAAAACTGTTTTTT

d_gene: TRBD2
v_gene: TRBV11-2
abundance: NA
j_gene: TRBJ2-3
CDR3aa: CASSSRGVLARHTDTQYF
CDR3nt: TGTGCCAGCAGCTCCCGGGGGGTGCTAGCGAGACACACAGATACGCAGTATTTT

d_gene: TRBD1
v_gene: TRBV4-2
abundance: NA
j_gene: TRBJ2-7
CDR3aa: CASSQITGTGSYEQYF
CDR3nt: TGTGCCAGCAGCCAAATAACCGGGACAGGGTCCTACGAGCAGTACTTC

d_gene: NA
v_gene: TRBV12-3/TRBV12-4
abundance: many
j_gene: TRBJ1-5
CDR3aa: CASSQGGSNQPQHF
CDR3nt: TGTGCCAGCAGCCAGGGAGGTAGCAATCAGCCCCAGCATTTT

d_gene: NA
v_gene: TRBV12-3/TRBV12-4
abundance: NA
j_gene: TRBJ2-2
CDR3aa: CASSFFGTDAGELFF
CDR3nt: TGTGCCAGCAGTTTCTTTGGGACCGACGCCGGGGAGCTGTTTTTT